This T cell receptor beta chain was captured in a study of blood T cell repertoires in COVID-19. Study information: T cells, B-cell-depleted T cells, or PBMCs provided the cDNA or gDNA that served as material.

The junction had 3 bases not matched to a gene; V was cut back by 1 base and J by 6 bases. Looked up from germline, CDR1 is SGHNT and CDR2 is YYREEE (reference sequence). The CDR3 runs 14 residues. In the original analysis: Estimates of nucleated cell counts were drawn from the amplification of reference gene primers. Libraries were prepared by immunoSEQ multiplex PCR; TCRdb keeps only in-frame clonotypes and omits some of them. The V and J calls and clone size were taken over from that table, and D and trimming were inferred from the DNA. The data hold about 190,000 clones, with roughly 86% observed a single time.

The V call is TRBV5-4, the J call TRBJ2-7, with 11 bases fitting TRBD1. Sample: peripheral blood. The sequence derives from a woman aged 70 to 79 with active or convalescent COVID-19. The CDR3 loop is CASSLPGTGGEQYF. The CDR3, as DNA: TGTGCCAGCAGCTTGCCTGGGACAGGGGGCGAGCAGTACTTC. The entire variable domain, with the rest obtained from reference TRBV5-4 and TRBJ2-7, is as follows: ETGVTQSPTHLIKTRGQQVTLRCSSQSGHNTVSWYQQALGQGPQFIFQYYREEENGRGNFPPRFSGLQFPNYSSELNVNALELDDSALYLCASSLPGTGGEQYFGPGTRLTVT.